Following are 20 T cell receptor beta chains from one sample sequenced in a study of blood T cell repertoires in COVID-19. Assay used: immunoSEQ multiplex PCR; TCRdb lists only in-frame clones, some missing. This sample yields around 370,000 clones, of which more than 75% are seen a single time; roughly 1.2% belongs to the top ten. Sequencing was performed on PBMCs or T cells enriched from blood (not recorded which). All receptors come from a woman aged 18-35 years who had recovered from COVID-19.

The genes are TRBV6-5 and TRBJ2-7; 7 bases fit TRBD1. This CDR3 has 13 residues. Germline assignment: CDR1 MNHEY and CDR2 SVGAGI. The ends lost 5 bases at V and 2 bases at J; junction bases unmatched: 3. The CDR3 sequence is CASSRGTAYEQYF. DNA for the CDR3: TGTGCCAGCAGTAGAGGGACAGCCTACGAGCAGTACTTC.

V and J are TRBV7-8 and TRBJ1-2; no clear D gene. Trimming took 1 base from V and 4 from J, leaving 16 bases between them. In germline, CDR1 is SGHVS, CDR2 FQNEAQ. The CDR3 covers 16 residues. The CDR3 loop is CASSLGVTGLGYGYTF. In nucleotides, the CDR3 is TGTGCCAGCAGCTTAGGAGTCACGGGTTTGGGCTATGGCTACACCTTC.

This chain connects TRBV5-1 to TRBJ2-5; maybe TRBD1 (6 bases). The CDR3 contains 14 residues. Germline loops: CDR1 SGHRS, CDR2 YFSETQ. Trimming removed 1 base at V and 1 base at J, with 8 bases between. The CDR3 region has the DNA TGCGCCAGCAGCTTGAGGGGGTTCCAAGAGACCCAGTACTTC. Its protein product is CASSLRGFQETQYF. The whole variable domain, remainder taken from reference TRBV5-1 and TRBJ2-5, is KAGVTQTPRYLIKTRGQQVTLSCSPISGHRSVSWYQQTPGQGLQFLFEYFSETQRNKGNFPGRFSGRQFSNSRSEMNVSTLELGDSALYLCASSLRGFQETQYFGPGTRLLVL.

The rearrangement links TRBV10-2 to TRBJ2-3; 8 bases match TRBD2. V lost 3 bases, J lost 2 bases, and 4 bases stayed unmatched. Germline V gives CDR1 WSHSY, CDR2 SAAADI. The length of the CDR3 is 15 residues. The chain's CDR3 is CASSEQAGVTDTQYF. In DNA form, the CDR3 reads TGCGCCAGCAGTGAACAAGCGGGGGTCACAGATACGCAGTATTTT.

The V gene is TRBV3-1 (or the pseudogene TRBV3-2), the J gene TRBJ2-2, with 9 bases matching TRBD2. The junction had 3 bases not matched to a gene; V was cut back by 1 base and J by 3 bases. Germline loops: CDR1 LGHDT, CDR2 YNNKEL (reference sequence). CDR3 size: 16 residues. This chain's CDR3 is CASSQVAGAYTGELFF. Written as DNA, the CDR3 is TGTGCCAGCAGCCAAGTAGCGGGGGCGTACACCGGGGAGCTGTTTTTT.

The CDR3 DNA is TGCGCCAGCAGCGTTAGCGGGGGGGCCGAGACCCAGTACTTC. This translates into CASSVSGGAETQYF. The V gene is TRBV5-1, the J gene TRBJ2-5; 11 nucleotides line up with TRBD2. The CDR3 extends over 14 amino acids. The J segment lost 5 bases and the V segment lost 4 bases, leaving 4 bases of the junction unmatched. Germline V CDR1 and CDR2: SGHRS, YFSETQ.

Comment on this clone: This same CDR3 is encoded by further DNA sequences in the sample. The chain joins TRBV9 to TRBJ2-7; 7 positions match TRBD2. Germline values: CDR1 SGDLS, CDR2 YYNGEE. This CDR3 has 15 residues. After removal of 4 bases from V and 2 bases from J, the junction contained 9 bases not matched to a gene. CDR3 bases: TGTGCCAGCAGCCCCGGGGGAGGGCTAGCCTACGAGCAGTACTTC. It specifies CASSPGGGLAYEQYF. The full variable domain, with the rest looked up from reference TRBV9 and TRBJ2-7, is DSGVTQTPKHLITATGQRVTLRCSPRSGDLSVYWYQQSLDQGLQFLIQYYNGEERAKGNILERFSAQQFPDLHSELNLSSLELGDSALYFCASSPGGGLAYEQYFGPGTRLTVT.

The chain joins TRBV5-1 to TRBJ1-1; 10 nucleotides match TRBD1. The J segment lost 0 bases and the V segment lost 4 bases, leaving 3 bases of the junction unmatched. This CDR3 spans 15 amino acids. CDR1 and CDR2 (germline): SGHRS, YFSETQ. As DNA, the CDR3 is TGCGCCAGCAGCCCGGGACAGGGGTTGAACACTGAAGCTTTCTTT. Its protein is CASSPGQGLNTEAFF. The full variable domain, its missing parts supplied by reference TRBV5-1 and TRBJ1-1, is KAGVTQTPRYLIKTRGQQVTLSCSPISGHRSVSWYQQTPGQGLQFLFEYFSETQRNKGNFPGRFSGRQFSNSRSEMNVSTLELGDSALYLCASSPGQGLNTEAFFGQGTRLTVV.

V is TRBV6-5 and J is TRBJ1-2, with TRBD1 matching over 8 bases. Germline CDR1 reads MNHEY; CDR2 reads SVGAGI. The length of the CDR3 is 14 residues. V was pared by 0 bases and J by 6 bases, with 3 bases of the junction left unmatched. CDR3 nucleotides: TGTGCCAGCAGTTACTCCCAGGGGGCTGATGGCTACACCTTC. It translates to CASSYSQGADGYTF.

The rearrangement joins TRBV12-5 to TRBJ2-2; 11 bases line up with TRBD1. The J segment lost 4 bases and the V segment lost 4 bases, leaving 5 bases of the junction unmatched. CDR3 length equals 16 residues. Germline V gene sequence: CDR1 LGHNT, CDR2 FRNRAP. The CDR3 nucleotides read TGTGCTAGTGGTTCCCCGGGACAGGGGGGCACCGGGGAGCTGTTTTTT. Translating it yields CASGSPGQGGTGELFF. The entire variable domain, with the rest obtained from reference TRBV12-5 and TRBJ2-2, is as follows: DARVTQTPRHKVTEMGQEVTMRCQPILGHNTVFWYRQTMMQGLELLAYFRNRAPLDDSGMPKDRFSAEMPDATLATLKIQPSEPRDSAVYFCASGSPGQGGTGELFFGEGSRLTVL.

The chain links TRBV4-3 to TRBJ2-7, with 8 bases identical to TRBD2. The CDR3 is made up of 17 amino acids. After removal of 1 base from V and 3 bases from J, the junction contained 11 bases not matched to a gene. Germline V gene lookup returns CDR1 LGHNA and CDR2 YSLEER. The CDR3 nucleotides read TGCGCCAGCAGCCAAGTGTATGAGTCTAGCGGGTACTACGAGCAGTACTTC. Protein: CASSQVYESSGYYEQYF.

The rearrangement joins TRBV24-1 to TRBJ1-5, with a weak D call TRBD1 (6 bases). Germline V CDR1 and CDR2: KGHDR, SFDVKD. This CDR3 spans 13 amino acids. The germline V and J ends were trimmed by 10 bases and 6 bases, with 15 bases remaining between them. CDR3 nucleotide sequence: TGTGCCACTCAGGGGACGTCAAGTCAGCCCCAGCATTTT. This encodes CATQGTSSQPQHF.

The V call is TRBV18, the J call TRBJ1-1; D unclear. The CDR3 runs 14 residues. Deletions cut 3 bases from V and 2 bases from J, with 10 bases between. Germline V gene lookup returns CDR1 KGHSH and CDR2 LQKENI. Here the CDR3 reads CASSPPGPNTEAFF. The CDR3 bases are TGTGCCAGCTCACCCCCAGGCCCCAACACTGAAGCTTTCTTT.

The genes are TRBV4-1 and TRBJ1-2, with D perhaps TRBD1 (5 bases). From germline, CDR1 is MGHRA and CDR2 YSYEKL. Trimming shortened V by 0 bases and J by 4 bases, and 15 bases separated the two germline ends. There are 16 residues in the CDR3. CDR3 in amino acids: CASSQEVLAGIYGYTF. In DNA form, the CDR3 reads TGCGCCAGCAGCCAAGAGGTCTTGGCAGGGATCTATGGCTACACCTTC.

The chain joins TRBV29-1 to TRBJ2-5, with 8 bases fitting TRBD2. V shed 0 bases, J shed 0 bases, and the junction held 0 bases outside the gene matches. The germline V gene encodes CDR1 SQVTM and CDR2 ANQGSEA. The CDR3 is 14 amino acids. DNA of the CDR3: TGCAGCGTTGAAGACGGGGGGGACCAAGAGACCCAGTACTTC. Translated: CSVEDGGDQETQYF.

The chain links TRBV30 to TRBJ2-3, with 7 bases identical to TRBD2. This CDR3 is 14 amino acids long. Germline-derived CDR1 and CDR2 are GTSNPN and SVGIG (reference sequence). V lost 0 bases, J lost 2 bases, and 2 bases stayed unmatched. The CDR3 DNA sequence: TGTGCCTGGAGTGTAGCGGGAAACACAGATACGCAGTATTTT. Translation gives CAWSVAGNTDTQYF.

This clone was found a few times. V usage is TRBV7-9 and J usage is TRBJ1-1; 7 bases line up with TRBD1. Germline-derived CDR1 and CDR2 are SEHNR and FQNEAQ (reference sequence). The CDR3 has 16 residues. Trimming cost V 2 bases and J 0 bases; bases outside gene matches: 6. CDR3 DNA: TGTGCCAGCAGCTTAATGGCAGGGGGTATGAACACTGAAGCTTTCTTT. This sequence encodes CASSLMAGGMNTEAFF.

J is TRBJ2-7 and V is TRBV27; 13 bases line up with TRBD2. Trimming removed 6 bases from V and 6 bases from J; junction bases left unmatched: 8. Germline CDR1 MNHEY, CDR2 SMNVEV (reference sequence). CDR3 length: 15 amino acids. Written as DNA, the CDR3 is TGTGCCAGCAGGGACCGACTAGCGGGGGGTCGCGAGCAGTACTTC. Protein sequence: CASRDRLAGGREQYF.

The genes are TRBV28 and TRBJ1-5, with D possibly being TRBD1 (6 bases). Germline-derived CDR1 and CDR2 are MDHEN and SYDVKM. The CDR3 has 15 residues. V was clipped by 8 bases and J by 7 bases, with 21 bases between them. CDR3 DNA: TGTGCCAGCGTTCCTTTAAAGGGGGGGAACCAGCCCCAGCATTTT. Amino acids: CASVPLKGGNQPQHF.

The rearrangement uses TRBV7-9 and TRBJ1-6, with 9 nucleotides matching TRBD1. The CDR3 sequence is 16 residues long. The V gene's germline CDR1 is SEHNR and CDR2 FQNEAQ (reference sequence). Germline trimming cut 5 bases from V and 6 bases from J; bases unmatched to any gene: 8. CDR3 loop: CASSHQRTGANSPLHF. The CDR3 bases are TGTGCCAGCAGCCACCAAAGGACAGGGGCTAATTCACCCCTCCACTTT.